Following are 4 T cell receptor beta chains from one sample sequenced in a study of response to subunit inactivated influenza vaccine. TCRdb reprocessed the RT-PCR reads with MiXCR, giving one entry per CDR3 protein. The profile shows 500,000 to 550,000 distinct CDR3 sequences, approximately 7.3% of them singletons. The input for sequencing was PBMCs from blood, taken less than 30 months after vaccination. Receptors were obtained from a man in his fifties or sixties who received an inactivated influenza vaccine.

This clonotype turned up a few times. V usage is TRBV20-1 and J usage is TRBJ2-3; 10 bases match TRBD2. J lost 3 bases, V lost 1 base, and 4 bases had no gene match. The CDR3 runs 15 residues. Germline lookup yields CDR1 DFQATT and CDR2 SNEGSKA (reference sequence). The CDR3 nucleotides are TGCAGTGCTAGAGCAACTAGCGGGGCGACAGATACGCAGTATTTT. Its translation is CSARATSGATDTQYF.

In this sample, this clonotype turned up a few times. The chain has TRBV7-2 and TRBJ2-1, with 8 bases lining up with TRBD2. CDR1 and CDR2 (germline): SGHTA, FQGNSA. This CDR3 is built from 15 residues. Trimming cost V 1 base and J 9 bases; bases outside gene matches: 8. In DNA form, the CDR3 reads TGTGCCAGCAGCTTAGTTCGGGGGGGCCAAGGTGAGCAGTTCTTC. The encoded protein is CASSLVRGGQGEQFF.

In its sample, this clonotype was seen a few times. For the CDR3, the DNA is TGCGCCAGCAGCCAAGATCAATTGCTAGGCTCACCCCTCCACTTT. Translated: CASSQDQLLGSPLHF. The J gene is TRBJ1-6, the V gene TRBV4-3; no clear D gene. The CDR3 sequence is 15 residues long. Germline CDR1 is LGHNA and CDR2 is YSLEER. The V gene lost 0 bases and the J gene lost 10 bases, with 13 bases spanning the gap.

This clonotype came up a few times. This chain joins TRBV20-1 and TRBJ2-5; D uncertain. This CDR3 is 12 amino acids long. Trimming cost V 3 bases and J 4 bases, with 9 bases left between them. Germline CDR1 and CDR2: DFQATT and SNEGSKA (reference sequence). The CDR3 DNA reads TGCAGTGCTAGTTTGGTGGCAGAGACCCAGTACTTC. Translating it yields CSASLVAETQYF.